This T cell receptor beta chain was profiled in a study of molecular identifiers for immune sequencing clone quantification. This clonotype appeared many times. The antigen is unknown. Each CDR3 protein gets one entry after TCRdb re-called the PCR reads with MiXCR. The data contain 9,500 to 15,000 distinct CDR3 sequences, around 19% of them seen just once; the ten biggest clones take up 1.3% to 1.5%. CD8+CD4-CCR7+CD45RA+ cells were sorted as naive CD8 T cells. Study results and caveats: Underestimation of highly expanded clone sizes could arise where identical TCR molecules share a barcode.

With 0 bases removed from V and 1 base from J, the gap between germline ends came to 7 bases. Germline CDR1 is SGHDT and CDR2 is YYEEEE. The CDR3 extends over 15 amino acids. V is TRBV5-6 and J is TRBJ2-2; no reliable D call. The clonotype was recovered from a human donor in good health. Some libraries in this study had Jurkat cell RNA spiked in. The specimen sequenced was naive CD8+ T cells from blood, with Jurkat cell RNA spiked in. The subset here: FACS-sorted CD8+CD4-CCR7+CD45RA+ naive T cells. Written as DNA, the CDR3 is TGTGCCAGCAGCTTGGGCGTCAGGAACACCGGGGAGCTGTTTTTT. Encoded protein: CASSLGVRNTGELFF.